The T cell receptor (beta chain) described here comes from a study of molecular identifiers for immune sequencing clone quantification. General study findings and limits: In cases of identical TCR molecules sharing a barcode, highly expanded clone sizes could be underestimated.

This clonotype appeared a single time. Its cognate antigen is unknown. The V gene's germline CDR1 is SGHRS and CDR2 YFSETQ. V lost 3 bases to trimming and J lost 0 bases; unmatched junction nucleotides: 3. This CDR3 spans 15 amino acids. MiXCR, applied by TCRdb to the PCR reads, yields one record per CDR3 protein. The top ten hold under 1.4% of the sample, which has tens of thousands of distinct CDR3 sequences, 15% to 20% seen once. This TCR was sampled from a human donor in good health. Some libraries in this study had Jurkat cell RNA spiked in. The sample taken for sequencing was naive CD8+ T cells from blood, with Jurkat cell RNA spiked in. The subset here: FACS-sorted CD8+CD4-CCR7+CD45RA+ naive T cells. V gene TRBV5-1 combines with J gene TRBJ2-5; 9 bases agree with TRBD1. Written as DNA, the CDR3 is TGCGCCAGCAGCTCCGGGACAGGGAACCAAGAGACCCAGTACTTC. The encoded protein is CASSSGTGNQETQYF.